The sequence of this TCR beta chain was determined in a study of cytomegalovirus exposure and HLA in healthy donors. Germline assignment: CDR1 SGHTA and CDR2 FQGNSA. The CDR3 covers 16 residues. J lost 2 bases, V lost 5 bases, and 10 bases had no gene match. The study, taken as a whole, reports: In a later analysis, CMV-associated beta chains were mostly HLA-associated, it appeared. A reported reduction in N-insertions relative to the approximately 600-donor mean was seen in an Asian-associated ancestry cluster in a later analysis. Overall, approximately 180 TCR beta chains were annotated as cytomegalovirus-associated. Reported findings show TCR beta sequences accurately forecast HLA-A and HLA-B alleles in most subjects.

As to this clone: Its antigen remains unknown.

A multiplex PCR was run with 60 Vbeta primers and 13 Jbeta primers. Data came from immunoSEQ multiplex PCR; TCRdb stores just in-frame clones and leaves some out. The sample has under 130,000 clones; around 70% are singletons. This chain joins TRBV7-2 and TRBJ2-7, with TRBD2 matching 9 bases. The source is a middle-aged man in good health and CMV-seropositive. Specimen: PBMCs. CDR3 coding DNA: TGTGCCAGCAGCCCCCTCACTAGCGGGCATACCTACGAGCAGTACTTC. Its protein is CASSPLTSGHTYEQYF.